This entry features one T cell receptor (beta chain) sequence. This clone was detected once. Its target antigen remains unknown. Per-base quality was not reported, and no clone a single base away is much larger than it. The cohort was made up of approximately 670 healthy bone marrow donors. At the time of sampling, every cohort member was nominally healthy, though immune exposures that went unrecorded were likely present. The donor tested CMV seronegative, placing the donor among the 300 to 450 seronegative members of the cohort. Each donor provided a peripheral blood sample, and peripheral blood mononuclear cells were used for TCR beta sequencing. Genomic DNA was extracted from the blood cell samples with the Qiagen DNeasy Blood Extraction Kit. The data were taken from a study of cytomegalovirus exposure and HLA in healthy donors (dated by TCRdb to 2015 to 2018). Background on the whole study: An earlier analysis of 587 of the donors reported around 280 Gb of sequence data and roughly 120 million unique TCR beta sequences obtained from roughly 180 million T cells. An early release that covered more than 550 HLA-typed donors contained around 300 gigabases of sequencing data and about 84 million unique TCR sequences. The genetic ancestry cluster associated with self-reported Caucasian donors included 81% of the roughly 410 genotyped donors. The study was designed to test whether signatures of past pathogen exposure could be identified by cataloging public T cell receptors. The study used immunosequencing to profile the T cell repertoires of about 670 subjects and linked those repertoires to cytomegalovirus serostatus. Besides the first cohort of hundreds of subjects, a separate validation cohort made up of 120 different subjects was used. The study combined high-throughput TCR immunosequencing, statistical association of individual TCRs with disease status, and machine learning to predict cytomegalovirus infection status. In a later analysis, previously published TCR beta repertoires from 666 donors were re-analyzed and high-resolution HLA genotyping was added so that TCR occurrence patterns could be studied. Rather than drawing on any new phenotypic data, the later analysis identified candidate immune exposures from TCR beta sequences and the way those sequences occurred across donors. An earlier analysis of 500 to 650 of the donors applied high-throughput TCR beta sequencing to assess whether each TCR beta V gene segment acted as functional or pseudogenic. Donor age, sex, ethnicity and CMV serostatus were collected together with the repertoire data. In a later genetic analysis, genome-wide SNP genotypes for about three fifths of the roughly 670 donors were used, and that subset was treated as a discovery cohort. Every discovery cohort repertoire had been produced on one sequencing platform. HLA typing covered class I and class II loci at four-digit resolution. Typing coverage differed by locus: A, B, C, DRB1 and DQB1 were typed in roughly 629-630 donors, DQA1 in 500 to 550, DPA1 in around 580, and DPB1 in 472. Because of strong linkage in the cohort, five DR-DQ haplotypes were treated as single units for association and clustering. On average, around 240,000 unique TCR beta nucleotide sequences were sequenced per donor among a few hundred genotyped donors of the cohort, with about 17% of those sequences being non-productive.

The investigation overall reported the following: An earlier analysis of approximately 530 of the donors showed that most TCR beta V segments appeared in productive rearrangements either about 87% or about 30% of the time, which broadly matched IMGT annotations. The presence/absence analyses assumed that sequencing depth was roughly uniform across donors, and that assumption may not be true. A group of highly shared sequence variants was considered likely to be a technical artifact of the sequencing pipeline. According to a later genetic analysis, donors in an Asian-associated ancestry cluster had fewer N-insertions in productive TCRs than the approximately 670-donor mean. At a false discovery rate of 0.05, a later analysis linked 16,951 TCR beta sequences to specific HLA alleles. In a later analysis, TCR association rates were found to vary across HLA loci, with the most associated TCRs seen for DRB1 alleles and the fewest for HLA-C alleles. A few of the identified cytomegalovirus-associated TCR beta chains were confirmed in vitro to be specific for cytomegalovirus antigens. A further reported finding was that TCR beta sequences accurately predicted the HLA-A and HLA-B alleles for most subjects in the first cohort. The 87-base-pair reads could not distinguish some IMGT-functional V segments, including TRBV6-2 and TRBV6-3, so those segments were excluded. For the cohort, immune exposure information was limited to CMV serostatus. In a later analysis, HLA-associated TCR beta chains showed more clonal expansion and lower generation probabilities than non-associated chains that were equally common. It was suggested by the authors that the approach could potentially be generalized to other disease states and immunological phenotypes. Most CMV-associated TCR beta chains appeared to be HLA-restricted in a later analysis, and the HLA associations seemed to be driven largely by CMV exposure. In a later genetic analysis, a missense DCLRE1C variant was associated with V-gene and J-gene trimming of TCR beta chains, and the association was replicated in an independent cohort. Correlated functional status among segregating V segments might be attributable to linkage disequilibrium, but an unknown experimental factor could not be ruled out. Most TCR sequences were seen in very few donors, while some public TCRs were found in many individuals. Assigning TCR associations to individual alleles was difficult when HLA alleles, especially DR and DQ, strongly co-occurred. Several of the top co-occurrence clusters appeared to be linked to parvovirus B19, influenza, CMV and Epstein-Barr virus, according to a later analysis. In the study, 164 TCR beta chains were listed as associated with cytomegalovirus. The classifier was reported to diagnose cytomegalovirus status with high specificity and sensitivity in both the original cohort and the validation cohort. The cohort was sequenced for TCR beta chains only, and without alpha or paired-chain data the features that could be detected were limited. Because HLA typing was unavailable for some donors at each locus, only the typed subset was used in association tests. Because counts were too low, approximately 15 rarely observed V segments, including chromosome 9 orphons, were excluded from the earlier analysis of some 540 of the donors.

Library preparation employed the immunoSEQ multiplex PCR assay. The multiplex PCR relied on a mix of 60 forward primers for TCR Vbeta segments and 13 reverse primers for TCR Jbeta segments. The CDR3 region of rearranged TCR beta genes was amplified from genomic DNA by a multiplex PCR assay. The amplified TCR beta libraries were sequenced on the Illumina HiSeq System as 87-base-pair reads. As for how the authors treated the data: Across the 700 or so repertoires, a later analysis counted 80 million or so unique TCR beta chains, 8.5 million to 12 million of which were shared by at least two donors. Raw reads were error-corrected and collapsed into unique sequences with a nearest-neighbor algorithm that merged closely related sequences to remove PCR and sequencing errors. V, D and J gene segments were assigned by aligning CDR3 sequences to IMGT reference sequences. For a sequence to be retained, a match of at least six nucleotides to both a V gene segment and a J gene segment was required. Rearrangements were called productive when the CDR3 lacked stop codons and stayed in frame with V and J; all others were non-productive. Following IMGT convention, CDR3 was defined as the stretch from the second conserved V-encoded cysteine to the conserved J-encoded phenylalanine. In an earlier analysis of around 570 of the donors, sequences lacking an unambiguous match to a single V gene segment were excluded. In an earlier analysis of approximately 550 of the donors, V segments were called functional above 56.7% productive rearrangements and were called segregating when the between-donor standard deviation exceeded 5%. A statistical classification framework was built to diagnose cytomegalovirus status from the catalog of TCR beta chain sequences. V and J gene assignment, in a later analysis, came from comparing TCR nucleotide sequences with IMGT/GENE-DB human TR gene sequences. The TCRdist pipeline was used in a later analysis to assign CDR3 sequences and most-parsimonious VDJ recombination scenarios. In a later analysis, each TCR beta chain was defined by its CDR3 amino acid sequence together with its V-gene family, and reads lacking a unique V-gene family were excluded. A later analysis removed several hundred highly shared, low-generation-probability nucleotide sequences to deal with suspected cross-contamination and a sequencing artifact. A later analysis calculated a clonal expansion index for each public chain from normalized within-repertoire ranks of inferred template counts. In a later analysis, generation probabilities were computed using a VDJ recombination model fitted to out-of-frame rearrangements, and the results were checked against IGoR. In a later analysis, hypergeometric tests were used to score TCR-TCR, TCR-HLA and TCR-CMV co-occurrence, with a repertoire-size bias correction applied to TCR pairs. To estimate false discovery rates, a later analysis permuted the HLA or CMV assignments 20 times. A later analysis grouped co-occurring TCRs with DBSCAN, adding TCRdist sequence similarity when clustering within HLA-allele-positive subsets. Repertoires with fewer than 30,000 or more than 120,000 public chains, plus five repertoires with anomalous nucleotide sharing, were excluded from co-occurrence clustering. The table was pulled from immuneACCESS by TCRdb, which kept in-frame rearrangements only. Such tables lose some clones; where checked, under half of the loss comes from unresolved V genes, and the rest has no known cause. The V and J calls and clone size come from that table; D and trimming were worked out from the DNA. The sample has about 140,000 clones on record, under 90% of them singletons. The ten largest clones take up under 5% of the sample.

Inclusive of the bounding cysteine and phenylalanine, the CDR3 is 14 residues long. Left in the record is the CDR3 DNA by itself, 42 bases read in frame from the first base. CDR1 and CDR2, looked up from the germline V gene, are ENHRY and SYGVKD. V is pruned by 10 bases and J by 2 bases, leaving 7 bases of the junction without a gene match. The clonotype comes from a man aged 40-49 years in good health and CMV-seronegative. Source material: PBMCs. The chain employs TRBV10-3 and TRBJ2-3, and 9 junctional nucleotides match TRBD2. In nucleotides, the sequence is TGTGCCACCCGAGCGGGGGGCAACACAGATACGCAGTATTTT. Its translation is CATRAGGNTDTQYF.